Presented here are 18 T cell receptor beta chains from one specimen sequenced in a study of T cells after yellow fever vaccination. TCRdb reanalysed the 5' RACE reads using MiXCR and keeps one entry per CDR3 protein. Here the sample spans under 600,000 distinct CDR3 sequences, less than 25% being singletons. Sequencing used PBMCs, obtained 21 days after the first yellow fever vaccination. These receptors originate from a man aged 18 to 30 who received the YFV17D yellow fever vaccine.

The chain links TRBV11-2 to TRBJ1-5; 10 bases map to TRBD1. There are 15 residues in the CDR3. Germline assignment: CDR1 SGHAT and CDR2 FQNNGV. The V gene end was trimmed by 5 bases and the J gene end by 6 bases; junction bases not matched to a gene: 7. The DNA for the CDR3 is TGTGCCAGCAGCCCGGGGACAGGGGCGAGTCAGCCCCAGCATTTT. Translating gives CASSPGTGASQPQHF.

This chain joins TRBV10-2 and TRBJ2-5; the match to TRBD1 covers 9 bases. This CDR3 has 17 amino acids. V was pared by 11 bases and J by 0 bases, with 16 bases of the junction left unmatched. Germline values: CDR1 WSHSY, CDR2 SAAADI. The CDR3 nucleotides are TGCGCCTCTCGACCGGGACAGGGAATCGCGTACCAAGAGACCCAGTACTTC. Amino acids: CASRPGQGIAYQETQYF.

This clonotype showed up just a few times. The chain combines TRBV5-4 with TRBJ2-3; the match to TRBD1 covers 9 bases. With V trimmed by 4 bases and J by 4 bases, 7 bases remained unmatched. The CDR3 spans 15 residues. Looked up from germline, CDR1 is SGHNT and CDR2 is YYREEE (reference sequence). Written as DNA, the CDR3 is TGTGCCAGCAGCCCTAGGGACAGGGAGGCAGATACGCAGTATTTT. Residues: CASSPRDREADTQYF.

J is TRBJ2-1 and V is TRBV27; D possibly corresponds to TRBD2 (6 bases). Germline assignment: CDR1 MNHEY and CDR2 SMNVEV (reference sequence). Trimming left V 9 bases short and J 2 bases short, with 11 bases between. This CDR3 is 13 amino acids long. The CDR3 here is CASGGPTYNEQFF. CDR3 bases: TGTGCCAGTGGAGGGCCCACCTACAATGAGCAGTTCTTC.

This clonotype has just one count. The J gene is TRBJ1-2, the V gene TRBV12-3 or TRBV12-4; no clear D. The CDR3 length is 14 residues. V was shortened by 1 base and J by 4 bases, with 10 bases between the two germline ends. The CDR3 is CASSLVIGLYGYTF. The CDR3 DNA is TGTGCCAGCAGTTTAGTCATCGGGCTCTATGGCTACACCTTC.

The chain joins TRBV10-1 to TRBJ2-2; no firm D call. The CDR3 extends over 16 amino acids. CDR1 is WNHNN and CDR2 is SYGVQD in the germline V gene (reference sequence). Trimming pared 4 bases from V and 0 bases from J, leaving 12 bases between. Written as DNA, the CDR3 is TGCGCCAGCAGTGGTTTCGCAAACGCGAACACCGGGGAGCTGTTTTTT. As protein: CASSGFANANTGELFF.

In this sample, this clonotype turned up a few times. The rearrangement uses TRBV10-2 and TRBJ1-1, with 9 nucleotides matching TRBD1. The V gene end was trimmed by 10 bases and the J gene end by 4 bases; junction bases not matched to a gene: 7. The CDR3 runs 13 residues. Germline V CDR1 and CDR2: WSHSY, SAAADI. The chain's CDR3 is CATTTGGGTEAFF. The CDR3, as DNA: TGCGCCACTACCACAGGGGGCGGCACTGAAGCTTTCTTT.

The gene calls are TRBV3-1 and TRBJ2-3, with 10 nucleotides matching TRBD2. The CDR3 covers 17 residues. V lost 3 bases to trimming and J lost 2 bases; unmatched junction nucleotides: 8. Germline V CDR1 and CDR2: LGHDT, YNNKEL (reference sequence). The CDR3 nucleotides are TGTGCCAGCAGCCATCGAAGAAGCGGGGGGGCCACAGATACGCAGTATTTT. It codes for CASSHRRSGGATDTQYF.

The table lists this clonotype with a few counts. The gene calls are TRBV27 and TRBJ2-3; possible D gene TRBD1, 6 bases. Deletions cut 5 bases from V and 4 bases from J, with 13 bases between. CDR3 size: 14 residues. Germline V gene sequence: CDR1 MNHEY, CDR2 SMNVEV (reference sequence). CDR3 DNA sequence: TGTGCCAGCAGTCAATACAGGGTCGCAGATACGCAGTATTTT. Its protein product is CASSQYRVADTQYF.

This sequence joins TRBV30 and TRBJ1-3; perhaps TRBD1 as D (5 bases). The CDR3 runs 14 residues. Per the germline V gene, CDR1 is GTSNPN and CDR2 is SVGIG (reference sequence). Deletions cut 4 bases from V and 0 bases from J, with 10 bases between. Here the CDR3 DNA reads TGTGCCTGGACGACAGAGAGCTCTGGAAACACCATATATTTT. Its protein is CAWTTESSGNTIYF. Filled out from reference TRBV30 and TRBJ1-3, the complete variable domain reads SQTIHQWPATLVQPVGSPLSLECTVEGTSNPNLYWYRQAAGRGLQLLFYSVGIGQISSEVPQNLSASRPQDRQFILSSKKLLLSDSGFYLCAWTTESSGNTIYFGEGSWLTVV.

This clonotype was counted at least ten times. The chain uses TRBV10-3 and TRBJ2-7, with 7 bases that match TRBD1. The junction had 5 bases not matched to a gene; V was cut back by 6 bases and J by 3 bases. The CDR3 loop spans 13 amino acids. In germline, CDR1 is ENHRY, CDR2 SYGVKD. CDR3 sequence (DNA): TGTGCCATCAGAGAGACAGGGAGCTACGAGCAGTACGTC. This sequence encodes CAIRETGSYEQYV.

The rearrangement links TRBV6-1 to TRBJ1-6; 9 bases are shared with TRBD1. This CDR3 has 16 residues. Germline V gene data show CDR1 as MNHNS and CDR2 as SASEGT. J was trimmed by 10 bases and V by 5 bases; bases with no gene match: 12. This CDR3 is CASSRRGQGRGSPLHF. The CDR3 coding sequence is TGTGCCAGCAGTCGACGAGGACAGGGGCGAGGATCACCCCTCCACTTT.

The chain couples TRBV18 to TRBJ1-5, with 9 bases that match TRBD1. Germline CDR1 reads KGHSH; CDR2 reads LQKENI. V was pared by 0 bases and J by 6 bases, with 6 bases of the junction left unmatched. This CDR3 is built from 16 residues. The CDR3 region is CASSPPGQGGGQPQHF. CDR3 nucleotides: TGTGCCAGCTCACCACCGGGACAGGGAGGTGGTCAGCCCCAGCATTTT.

J is TRBJ1-2 and V is TRBV6-2 or TRBV6-3; D may be TRBD1 (6 bases). This CDR3 contains 13 residues. The germline V gene encodes CDR1 MNHEY and CDR2 SVGEGT. Between the trimmed V and J ends, which lost 7 bases and 8 bases, there was a span of 17 bases. The CDR3 sequence is CASTQTGIGGYTF. As DNA, the CDR3 is TGTGCCAGCACCCAAACAGGGATTGGAGGCTACACCTTC.

This clonotype turned up a few times. The chain links TRBV5-5 to TRBJ1-2; 7 bases map to TRBD1. Germline loops: CDR1 SGHKS, CDR2 YYEKEE (reference sequence). The CDR3 has 15 residues. The ends lost 2 bases at V and 5 bases at J; junction bases unmatched: 9. DNA of the CDR3: TGTGCCAGCAGCTTAAGTGTCGGGACAGTTTATGGCTACACCTTC. Translated, it gives CASSLSVGTVYGYTF.

The gene calls are TRBV24-1 and TRBJ2-2; D gene ambiguous. This CDR3 comprises 16 residues. V was trimmed by 1 base and J by 0 bases, leaving 8 bases between them. Germline CDR1 is KGHDR and CDR2 is SFDVKD. For the CDR3, the DNA is TGTGCCACCAGTGATTTCTCGACATCGAACACCGGGGAGCTGTTTTTT. Translating it yields CATSDFSTSNTGELFF.

This clonotype has more than one count but fewer than ten. The genes are TRBV6-1 and TRBJ2-7; D is unresolved. Germline CDR1 MNHNS, CDR2 SASEGT. V was shortened by 2 bases and J by 6 bases, with 17 bases between the two germline ends. The CDR3 is 15 amino acids. Here the CDR3 reads CASSETMGQVPEQYF. In DNA form, the CDR3 reads TGTGCCAGCAGTGAAACGATGGGTCAGGTCCCCGAGCAGTACTTC.

V gene TRBV11-2 combines with J gene TRBJ2-1; tentative D call: TRBD2 (7 bases). The length of the CDR3 is 18 residues. Germline V gene lookup returns CDR1 SGHAT and CDR2 FQNNGV. V was shortened by 0 bases and J by 0 bases, with 15 bases between the two germline ends. The CDR3 DNA sequence: TGTGCCAGCAGCTTAGATCTGGGGGGCGGGAGCTCCTACAATGAGCAGTTCTTC. The encoded protein is CASSLDLGGGSSYNEQFF.